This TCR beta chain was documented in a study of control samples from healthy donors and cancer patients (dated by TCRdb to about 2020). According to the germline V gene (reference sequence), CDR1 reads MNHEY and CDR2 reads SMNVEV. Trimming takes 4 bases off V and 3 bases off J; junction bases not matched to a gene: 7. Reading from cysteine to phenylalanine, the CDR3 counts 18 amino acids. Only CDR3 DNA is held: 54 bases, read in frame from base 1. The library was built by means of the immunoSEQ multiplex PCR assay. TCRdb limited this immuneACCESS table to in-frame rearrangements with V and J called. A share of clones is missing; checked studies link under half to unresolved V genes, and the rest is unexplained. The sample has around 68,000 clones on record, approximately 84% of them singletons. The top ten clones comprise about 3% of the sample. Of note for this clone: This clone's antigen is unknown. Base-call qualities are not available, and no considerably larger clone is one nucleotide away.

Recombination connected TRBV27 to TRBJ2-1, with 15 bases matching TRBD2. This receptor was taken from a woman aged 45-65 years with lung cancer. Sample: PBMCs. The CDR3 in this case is CASSSIGTSGGNYNEQFF. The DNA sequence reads TGTGCCAGCAGTTCCATCGGGACTAGCGGGGGGAACTACAATGAGCAGTTCTTC.